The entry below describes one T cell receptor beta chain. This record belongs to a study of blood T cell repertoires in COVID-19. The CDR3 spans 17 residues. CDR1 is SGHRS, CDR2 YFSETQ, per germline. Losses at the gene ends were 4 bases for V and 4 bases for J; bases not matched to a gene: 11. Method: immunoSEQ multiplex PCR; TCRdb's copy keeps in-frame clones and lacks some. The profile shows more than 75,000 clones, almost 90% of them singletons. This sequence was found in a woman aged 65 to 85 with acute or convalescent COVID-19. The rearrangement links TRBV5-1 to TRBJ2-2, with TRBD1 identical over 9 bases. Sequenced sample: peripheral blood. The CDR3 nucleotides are TGCGCCAGCAGCCCAGATACAGGGGGCGCGGGCACCGGGGAGCTGTTTTTT. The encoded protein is CASSPDTGGAGTGELFF.